This T cell receptor (beta chain) was retrieved from a study of response to subunit inactivated influenza vaccine. The CDR3 spans 15 residues. The V gene's germline CDR1 is MNHEY and CDR2 SVGAGI. The V gene lost 4 bases and the J gene lost 4 bases, with 15 bases spanning the gap. Concerning this clonotype itself: Its antigen is unknown.

Study findings and constraints: After each seasonal influenza vaccination, few new T cells are recruited, the authors suggested.

TCRdb re-called the RT-PCR reads through MiXCR, storing one row per CDR3 protein. The data hold about 500,000 distinct CDR3 sequences, with under 8.5% observed a single time. The J gene is TRBJ2-3, the V gene TRBV6-5, with D possibly called TRBD1 or TRBD2 (5 bases each). The sequence derives from a man between 50 and 69 years old who received an inactivated influenza vaccine. This sample comprised PBMCs from blood, obtained less than 30 months after vaccination. The CDR3 protein is CASSSLRGVADTQYF. The CDR3 nucleotides read TGTGCCAGCAGTTCCTTGAGGGGAGTGGCAGATACGCAGTATTTT.